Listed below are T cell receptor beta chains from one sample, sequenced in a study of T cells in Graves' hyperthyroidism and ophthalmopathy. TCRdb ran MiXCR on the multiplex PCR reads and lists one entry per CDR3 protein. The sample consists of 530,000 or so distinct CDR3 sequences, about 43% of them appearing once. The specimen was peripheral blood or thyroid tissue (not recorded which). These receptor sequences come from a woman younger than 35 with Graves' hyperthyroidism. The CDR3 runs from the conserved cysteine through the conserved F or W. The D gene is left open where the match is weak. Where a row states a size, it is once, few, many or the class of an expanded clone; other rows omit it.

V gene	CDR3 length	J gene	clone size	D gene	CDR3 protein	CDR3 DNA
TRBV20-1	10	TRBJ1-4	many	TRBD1	CSANAGTGVF	TGCAGTGCTAATGCCGGGACAGGGGTTTTT
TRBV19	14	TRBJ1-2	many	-	CASNLWGAYYGYTF	TGTGCCAGTAATCTCTGGGGAGCCTACTATGGCTACACCTTC
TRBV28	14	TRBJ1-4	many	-	CASSFQGSSEKLFF	TGTGCCAGCAGTTTTCAGGGTTCCTCGGAAAAACTGTTTTTT
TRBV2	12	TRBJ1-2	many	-	CASRISNYGYTF	TGTGCCAGCAGGATTTCTAACTATGGCTACACCTTC
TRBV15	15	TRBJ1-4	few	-	CATSRDFMGNEKLFF	TGTGCCACCAGCAGAGACTTTATGGGGAATGAAAAACTGTTTTTT
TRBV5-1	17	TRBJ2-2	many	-	CASSLWGSGFPTGELFF	TGCGCCAGCAGCTTGTGGGGCTCAGGGTTCCCCACCGGGGAGCTGTTTTTT
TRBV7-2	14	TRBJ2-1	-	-	CASSLVDPSDYQFF	TGTGCCAGCAGCTTAGTCGATCCTAGCGATTACCAGTTCTTC
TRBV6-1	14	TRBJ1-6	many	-	CASSDWQGNSPLHF	TGTGCCAGCAGTGATTGGCAGGGCAATTCACCCCTCCACTTT
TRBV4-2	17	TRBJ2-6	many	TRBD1	CASSQGQGGTGANVLTF	TGTGCCAGCAGCCAGGGACAGGGGGGCACTGGGGCCAACGTCCTGACTTTC
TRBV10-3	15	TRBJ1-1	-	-	CAISGRPGVNSEAFF	TGTGCCATCAGTGGACGACCGGGCGTCAATAGTGAAGCTTTCTTT
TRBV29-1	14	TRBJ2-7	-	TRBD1	CSSYRSTGAYEQYF	TGCAGCAGTTACCGATCAACAGGGGCCTACGAGCAGTACTTC
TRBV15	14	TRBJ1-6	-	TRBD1	CATSRERTGSPLHF	TGTGCCACCAGCAGAGAGAGGACAGGGTCACCCCTCCACTTT
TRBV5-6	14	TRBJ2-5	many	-	CASSLASGQETQYF	TGTGCCAGCAGCTTAGCATCTGGACAAGAGACCCAGTACTTC
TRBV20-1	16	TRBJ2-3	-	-	CSARDALVKSTDTQYF	TGCAGTGCTAGAGACGCGCTAGTTAAATCAACGGATACGCAGTATTTT
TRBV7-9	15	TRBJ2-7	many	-	CASSLYGAPNYEQYF	TGTGCCAGCAGCTTATACGGGGCGCCCAACTACGAGCAGTACTTC
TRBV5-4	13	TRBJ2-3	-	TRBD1	CASSVGQVHTQYF	TGTGCCAGCAGCGTGGGACAGGTTCATACGCAGTATTTT
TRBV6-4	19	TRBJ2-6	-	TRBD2	CASSDLVGTSHSGANVLTF	TGTGCCAGCAGTGATCTCGTCGGGACTAGCCACTCTGGGGCCAACGTCCTGACTTTC
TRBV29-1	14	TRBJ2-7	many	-	CSVEGRGLRGKQYF	TGCAGCGTTGAGGGTCGTGGCCTCCGCGGGAAGCAGTACTTC
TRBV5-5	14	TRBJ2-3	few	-	CASSTNRVVDTQYF	TGTGCCAGCAGCACCAACAGGGTCGTCGATACGCAGTATTTT
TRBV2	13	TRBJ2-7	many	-	CASSVQETYEQYF	TGTGCCAGCAGTGTACAGGAGACCTACGAGCAGTACTTC
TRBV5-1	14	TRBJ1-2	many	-	CASSKIGGEDGYTF	TGCGCCAGCAGCAAGATAGGGGGTGAGGATGGCTACACCTTC
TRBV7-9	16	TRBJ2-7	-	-	CASSLSGATRQNEQYF	TGTGCCAGCAGCTTATCCGGTGCCACCCGACAAAACGAGCAGTACTTC
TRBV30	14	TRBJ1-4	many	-	CAWSVAATNEKLFF	TGTGCCTGGAGTGTTGCTGCAACTAATGAAAAACTGTTTTTT
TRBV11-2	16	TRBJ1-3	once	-	CASSLGIGRSTDTQYF	TGTGCCAGCAGCTTAGGTATTGGTCGAAGCACAGATACACAGTATTTT
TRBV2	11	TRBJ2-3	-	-	CASTLGDTQYF	TGTGCCAGCACCCTCGGAGATACGCAGTATTTT
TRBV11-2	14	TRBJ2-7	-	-	CSSSLVLGAGEQYF	TGTTCCAGCAGCTTAGTTCTGGGGGCAGGCGAGCAGTACTTC
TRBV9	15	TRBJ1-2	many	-	CASSVEGRELDGYTF	TGTGCCAGCAGCGTAGAGGGCAGGGAGTTGGATGGCTACACCTTC
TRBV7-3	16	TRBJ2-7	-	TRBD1	CASSLDRVSPDYEQYF	TGTGCCAGCAGCTTAGACAGGGTGAGCCCTGACTACGAGCAGTACTTC
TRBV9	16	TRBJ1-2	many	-	CASSVVSQGWMDGYTF	TGTGCCAGCAGCGTAGTGTCACAGGGCTGGATGGATGGCTACACCTTC
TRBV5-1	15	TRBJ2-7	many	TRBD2	CASSPGASGNHEQYF	TGCGCCAGCAGCCCTGGCGCTAGCGGGAATCACGAGCAGTACTTC
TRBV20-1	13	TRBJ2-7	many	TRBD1	CSALKDRDHEQYF	TGCAGTGCCCTAAAAGACAGGGACCACGAGCAGTACTTC
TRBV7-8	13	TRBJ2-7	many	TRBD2	CASSSLLAGEQYF	TGTGCCAGCAGCTCACTACTAGCGGGCGAGCAGTACTTC
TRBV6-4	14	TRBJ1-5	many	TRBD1	CASSKTGCNQPQHF	TGTGCCAGCAGTAAGACAGGGTGCAATCAGCCCCAGCATTTT
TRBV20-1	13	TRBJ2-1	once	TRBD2	CSARSGGYNEQFF	TGCAGTGCTAGAAGCGGGGGCTACAATGAGCAGTTCTTC
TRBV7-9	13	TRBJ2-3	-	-	CASSTAEADTQYF	TGTGCCAGCAGCACCGCGGAGGCGGATACGCAGTATTTT
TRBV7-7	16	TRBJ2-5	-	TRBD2	CASRTGTSGSRETQYF	TGTGCCAGCAGGACCGGGACTAGCGGGAGCAGGGAGACCCAGTACTTC
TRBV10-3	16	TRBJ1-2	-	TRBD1	CAISESGTGTNYGYTF	TGTGCCATCAGTGAGTCAGGGACAGGTACTAACTATGGCTACACCTTC
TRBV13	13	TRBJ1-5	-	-	CASSGDGYQPQHF	TGTGCCAGCTCCGGGGATGGCTATCAGCCCCAGCATTTT
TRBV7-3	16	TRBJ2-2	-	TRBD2	CASSPSPTGGTGELFF	TGTGCCAGCAGCCCCAGCCCCACGGGAGGCACCGGGGAGCTGTTTTTT
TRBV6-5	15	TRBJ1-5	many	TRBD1	CASSPDRGENQPQHF	TGTGCCAGCAGTCCAGACAGGGGAGAAAATCAGCCCCAGCATTTT
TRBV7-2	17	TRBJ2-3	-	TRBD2	CASSFGTMSGGPDTQYF	TGTGCCAGCAGCTTTGGGACTATGTCGGGAGGGCCAGATACGCAGTATTTT
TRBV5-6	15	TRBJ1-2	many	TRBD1	CASSLGGQGGYGYTF	TGTGCCAGCAGCTTGGGAGGACAGGGTGGCTATGGCTACACCTTC
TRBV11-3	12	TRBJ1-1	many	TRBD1	CASRDQGAEAFF	TGTGCCAGCAGGGACCAGGGGGCTGAAGCTTTCTTT
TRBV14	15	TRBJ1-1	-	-	CASNQGEGGDTEAFF	TGTGCCAGCAACCAAGGGGAGGGAGGCGACACTGAAGCTTTCTTT
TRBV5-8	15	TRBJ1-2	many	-	CASSLAAGGTHGYTF	TGTGCCAGCAGCTTGGCGGCCGGGGGGACTCATGGCTACACCTTC
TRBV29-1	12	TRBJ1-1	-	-	CSVERGLTEAFF	TGCAGCGTTGAGAGGGGCTTGACTGAAGCTTTCTTT